Listed here are 20 T cell receptor beta chains from one sample, sequenced in a study of OX40 agonist ivuxolimab in advanced cancers. The method was immunoSEQ multiplex PCR; TCRdb's version includes in-frame clones alone and lacks a portion of them. Of around 86,000 clones detected, approximately 88% appear once; the ten largest clones hold around 2.7%. The material sequenced was CD4+ or CD8+ T cells sorted from blood, taken in a trial of the OX40 agonist ivuxolimab. All receptors derive from an adult with an advanced solid tumor such as melanoma, head and neck, liver or kidney cancer.

The chain has TRBV27 and TRBJ1-1, with 8 bases aligning to TRBD1. The ends lost 3 bases at V and 0 bases at J; junction bases unmatched: 6. Germline values: CDR1 MNHEY, CDR2 SMNVEV (reference sequence). This CDR3 contains 16 residues. For the CDR3, the DNA is TGTGCCAGCAGTTTCGACTCAGGGGGCGTGAACACTGAAGCTTTCTTT. Protein product: CASSFDSGGVNTEAFF.

The chain links TRBV9 to TRBJ1-6; 10 bases are shared with TRBD1. The germline CDR1 and CDR2 sequences are SGDLS and YYNGEE. The CDR3 contains 17 residues. V shed 4 bases and J 6 bases; nucleotides not matched to a gene: 10. This CDR3 is CASSPRQGADRNSPLHF. As DNA, the CDR3 is TGTGCCAGCAGCCCCCGACAGGGGGCGGATCGTAATTCACCCCTCCACTTT.

J is TRBJ2-5 and V is TRBV5-6, with 8 nucleotides matching TRBD2. CDR1 is SGHDT, CDR2 YYEEEE, per germline. The CDR3 covers 14 residues. With 6 bases clipped from V and 6 bases from J, the junction kept 10 bases outside the gene matches. The CDR3 DNA sequence: TGTGCCAGCACCGAACCGGGACTAGGAAAGACCCAGTACTTC. Translated: CASTEPGLGKTQYF.

This clone was seen only once. The CDR3 bases are TGTGCCAGCAGCTTAGATCGACTAGGGGACATTCAAGAGACCCAGTACTTC. The encoded protein is CASSLDRLGDIQETQYF. V gene TRBV11-2 combines with J gene TRBJ2-5; D possibly uses TRBD1 or TRBD2 (6 bases each). The CDR3 is made up of 17 amino acids. CDR1 is SGHAT, CDR2 FQNNGV, per germline. The ends were cut back, 0 bases at V and 2 bases at J, with 16 bases in the middle.

CDR3 sequence (DNA): TGTGCCAGCAGTCCCTCGGGACAGGGCTATGGCTACACCTTC. This codes for CASSPSGQGYGYTF. The gene calls are TRBV6-6 and TRBJ1-2; 9 bases are shared with TRBD1. The junction had 5 bases not matched to a gene; V was cut back by 5 bases and J by 4 bases. Germline V gene sequence: CDR1 MNHNY, CDR2 SVGAGI (reference sequence). There are 14 residues in the CDR3.

This chain connects TRBV7-2 to TRBJ1-1, with 10 bases matching TRBD1. This CDR3 is built from 15 residues. V shed 3 bases, J shed 0 bases, and the junction held 1 base outside the gene matches. CDR1 is SGHTA, CDR2 FQGNSA, per germline. CDR3 sequence: CASSLDRGMNTEAFF. The CDR3 DNA follows: TGTGCCAGCAGCTTGGACAGGGGGATGAACACTGAAGCTTTCTTT.

The genes are TRBV4-1 and TRBJ1-2, with D unresolved. The CDR3 length is 17 residues. The germline V gene encodes CDR1 MGHRA and CDR2 YSYEKL. V was shortened by 0 bases and J by 8 bases, with 22 bases between the two germline ends. The DNA for the CDR3 is TGCGCCAGCAGCCAAGATCCACGCAGCGGAGGTATTAGGGGCTACACCTTC. It specifies CASSQDPRSGGIRGYTF.

This clone occurred once. V is TRBV6-1 and J is TRBJ1-6; TRBD1 matches at 7 bases. The CDR3 runs 15 residues. Germline assignment: CDR1 MNHNS and CDR2 SASEGT. After removal of 4 bases from V and 5 bases from J, the junction contained 5 bases not matched to a gene. The CDR3 here is CASSGGTANNSPLHF. In nucleotides, the CDR3 is TGTGCCAGCAGTGGTGGGACAGCTAATAATTCACCCCTCCACTTT.

The chain carries TRBV7-2 and TRBJ1-6, with 7 bases identical to TRBD1. The germline V gene encodes CDR1 SGHTA and CDR2 FQGNSA. This CDR3 region has 17 residues. J gave up 4 bases and V 4 bases, and 10 bases lay outside the gene matches. CDR3 amino acids: CASSSGGGRIYNSPLHF. The CDR3 bases are TGTGCCAGCAGCTCAGGGGGTGGGCGGATTTATAATTCACCCCTCCACTTT.

V is TRBV28 and J is TRBJ1-1; D is ambiguous. This CDR3 region has 11 residues. The germline gives CDR1 MDHEN, CDR2 SYDVKM. The V gene lost 6 bases and the J gene lost 10 bases, with 12 bases spanning the gap. For the CDR3, the DNA is TGTGCCAGCAGCCCAGAACGGGGAGCTTTCTTT. Residues: CASSPERGAFF.

CDR3 DNA: TGTGCCAGCATGACAGGGTGGAACACTGAAGCTTTCTTT. Translating gives CASMTGWNTEAFF. V gene TRBV2 combines with J gene TRBJ1-1; 7 bases agree with TRBD1. The CDR3 has 13 amino acids. The V and J ends lost 7 bases and 1 base, in that order; junction bases with no gene match: 3. The germline V gene has CDR1 SNHLY and CDR2 FYNNEI.

CDR3 residues: CASSSGQVRNSPLHF. The DNA for the CDR3 is TGTGCCAGCAGTTCAGGACAGGTCCGTAATTCACCCCTCCACTTT. The chain uses TRBV27 and TRBJ1-6, with 7 nucleotides matching TRBD1. CDR3 length: 15 residues. Germline V gives CDR1 MNHEY, CDR2 SMNVEV (reference sequence). Unmatched junction bases numbered 6, after V lost 4 bases and J lost 6 bases.

CDR3 sequence: CASSLGAGQHQPQHF. CDR3 DNA sequence: TGTGCCAGCAGCTTAGGGGCAGGACAACATCAGCCCCAGCATTTT. The rearrangement uses TRBV11-2 and TRBJ1-5; tentatively, D is TRBD1 (5 bases). Germline CDR1 and CDR2: SGHAT and FQNNGV. The CDR3 runs 15 residues. V lost 1 base, J lost 5 bases, and 12 bases lay in between.

This clone has a single count. The V call is TRBV4-3, the J call TRBJ1-2; D is perhaps TRBD1 (5 bases). CDR1 is LGHNA, CDR2 YSLEER, per germline. V lost 3 bases to trimming and J lost 5 bases, with 13 bases between them. The CDR3 is 14 amino acids. CDR3 DNA sequence: TGCGCCAGCAGCCAGACGCAGGGAATATATGGCTACACCTTC. This translates into CASSQTQGIYGYTF.

V is TRBV6-5 and J is TRBJ2-7; no reliable D call. In germline, CDR1 is MNHEY, CDR2 SVGAGI. This CDR3 is 12 amino acids long. V lost 8 bases to trimming and J lost 2 bases, with 10 bases between them. The CDR3 DNA is TGTGCCAGCCAAAATTCCGCCTACGAGCAGTACTTC. Protein: CASQNSAYEQYF.

The gene calls are TRBV28 and TRBJ2-2; D unresolved. The CDR3 spans 14 residues. Germline-derived CDR1 and CDR2 are MDHEN and SYDVKM. The V gene lost 3 bases and the J gene lost 7 bases, with 12 bases spanning the gap. The CDR3 spells CASSFSILVGELFF. Written as DNA, the CDR3 is TGTGCCAGCAGTTTCAGTATTCTGGTCGGGGAGCTGTTTTTT.

The rearrangement joins TRBV7-3 to TRBJ2-2, with D perhaps matching TRBD1 (5 bases). The CDR3 sequence is 16 residues long. Trimming removed 0 bases at V and 4 bases at J, with 12 bases between. The germline CDR1 and CDR2 sequences are SGHTA and FQGTGA. CDR3 DNA sequence: TGTGCCAGCAGCTTAACACCTGACAGTCTCACCGGGGAGCTGTTTTTT. This sequence encodes CASSLTPDSLTGELFF.

The chain recombines TRBV11-1 with TRBJ1-1, with D possibly TRBD1 on 6 matching bases. V lost 7 bases and J 5 bases, leaving 26 bases between the germline ends. Germline CDR1 and CDR2: SGHAT and FQDESV (reference sequence). The CDR3 covers 17 residues. The CDR3 sequence is CASTPPGRGYPWTEAFF. Written as DNA, the CDR3 is TGTGCCAGCACCCCGCCGGGCAGGGGTTACCCTTGGACTGAAGCTTTCTTT.

The chain links TRBV18 to TRBJ1-4; 10 bases agree with TRBD1. CDR1 is KGHSH and CDR2 is LQKENI in the germline V gene. The junction had 7 bases not matched to a gene; V was cut back by 4 bases and J by 8 bases. This CDR3 has 15 amino acids. The CDR3 sequence is CASSHPGQGYEKLFF. For the CDR3, the DNA is TGTGCCAGCTCACACCCGGGACAGGGGTACGAAAAACTGTTTTTT.

The chain combines TRBV7-3 with TRBJ2-2, with 8 bases identical to TRBD2. The CDR3 extends over 16 amino acids. Trimming cost V 5 bases and J 0 bases; bases outside gene matches: 5. Germline values: CDR1 SGHTA, CDR2 FQGTGA. The CDR3 region is CASSLTSGPNTGELFF. CDR3 nucleotides: TGTGCCAGCAGCCTTACTAGCGGACCGAACACCGGGGAGCTGTTTTTT.